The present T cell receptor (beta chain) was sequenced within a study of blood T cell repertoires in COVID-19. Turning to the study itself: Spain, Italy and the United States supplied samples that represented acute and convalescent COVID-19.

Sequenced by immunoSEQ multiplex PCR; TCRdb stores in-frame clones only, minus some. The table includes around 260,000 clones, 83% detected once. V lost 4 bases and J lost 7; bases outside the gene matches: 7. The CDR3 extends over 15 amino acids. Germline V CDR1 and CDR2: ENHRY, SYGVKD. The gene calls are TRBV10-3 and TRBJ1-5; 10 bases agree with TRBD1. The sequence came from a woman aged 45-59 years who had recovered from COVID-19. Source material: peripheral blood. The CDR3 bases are TGTGCCATCAGTGGTTCCGGGACAGGGGAACAGCCCCAGCATTTT. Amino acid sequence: CAISGSGTGEQPQHF.